This TCR beta chain was identified in a study of Graves' ophthalmopathy and Graves' hyperthyroidism. The germline V and J ends were trimmed by 2 bases and 2 bases, with 8 bases remaining between them. The CDR3 length is 15 residues. CDR1 and CDR2 from the germline V gene are KGHDR and SFDVKD. Amplification targeted the TCR beta CDR3 regions, with RNA transcripts as the source material. The authors performed first-round RT-PCR with HTBI primers and then a second-round multiplex PCR. TCRdb recomputed calls from the multiplex PCR reads with MiXCR, one row per CDR3 protein. The data contain about 740,000 distinct CDR3 sequences, 40% of them seen just once; the ten biggest clones take up 44%.

Sequencing input: peripheral blood. This TCR was sampled from an adult man with Graves' ophthalmopathy. The chain carries TRBV24-1 and TRBJ2-2; D assignment may be TRBD1 or TRBD2 (5 bases each). The CDR3 region is CATSDSGRNTGELFF. The CDR3 nucleotides are TGTGCCACCAGTGATTCAGGGAGAAACACCGGGGAGCTGTTTTTT.